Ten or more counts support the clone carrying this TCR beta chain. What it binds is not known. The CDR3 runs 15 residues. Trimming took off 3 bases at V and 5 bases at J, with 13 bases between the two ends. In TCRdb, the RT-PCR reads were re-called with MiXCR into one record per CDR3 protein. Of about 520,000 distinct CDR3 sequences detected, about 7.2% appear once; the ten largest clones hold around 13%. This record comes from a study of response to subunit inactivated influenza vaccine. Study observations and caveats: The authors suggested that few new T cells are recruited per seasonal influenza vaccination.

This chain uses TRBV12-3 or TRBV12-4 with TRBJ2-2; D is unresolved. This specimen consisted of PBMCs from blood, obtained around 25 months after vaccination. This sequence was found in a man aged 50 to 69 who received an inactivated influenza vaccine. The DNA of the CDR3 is TGTGCCAGCAGTTTTGGCACCCCGCCGACCGGGGAGCTGTTTTTT. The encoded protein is CASSFGTPPTGELFF.